The rows below give T cell receptor beta chains drawn from one sample of a study of cytomegalovirus exposure and HLA in healthy donors. Repertoires were generated with immunoSEQ multiplex PCR, while TCRdb's copy carries only in-frame clones and drops some. The repertoire holds 100,000 to 150,000 clones, with over 80% as singletons. The sequenced material came from PBMCs. The receptors here all came from a man younger than 40 in good health and CMV-seronegative. CDR3s include the opening cysteine and the closing phenylalanine or tryptophan. A D gene is named only where the DNA matches it firmly. A row's size may be missing; if present it is once, few, many or a size class.

clone_size j_call v_call d_call cdr3_aa cdr3_nt
. TRBJ2-7 TRBV27 . CASSLRQSYEQYF TGTGCCAGCAGTTTAAGACAGTCCTACGAGCAGTACTTC
. TRBJ2-5 TRBV7-9 TRBD2 CASSSFGVTGGEETQYF TGTGCCAGCAGCTCCTTTGGTGTAACGGGGGGGGAAGAGACCCAGTACTTC
. TRBJ1-6 TRBV7-8 . CASSSREGNSPLHF TGTGCCAGCAGCTCCAGGGAGGGGAATTCACCCCTCCACTTT
once TRBJ1-1 TRBV6-5 TRBD1 CASRDPGQGYTEAFF TGTGCCAGCAGGGATCCGGGACAGGGATACACTGAAGCTTTCTTT
. TRBJ2-2 TRBV28 . CASWTDYTGELFF TGTGCCAGTTGGACAGATTACACCGGGGAGCTGTTTTTT
. TRBJ2-6 TRBV6-1 TRBD1 CASSEVGQGAGGANVLTF TGTGCCAGCAGTGAAGTAGGACAGGGGGCTGGTGGGGCCAACGTCCTGACTTTC
. TRBJ2-7 TRBV9 . CASSPQTGSYEQYF TGTGCCAGCAGCCCGCAGACAGGTTCCTACGAGCAGTACTTC
. TRBJ2-7 TRBV4-1 TRBD1 CASSQFSGDRAYEQYF TGCGCCAGCAGCCAATTTTCCGGAGACAGGGCCTACGAGCAGTACTTC
once TRBJ2-7 TRBV27 TRBD1 CASSRTGHYEQYF TGTGCCAGCAGTAGGACAGGCCACTACGAGCAGTACTTC
few TRBJ1-1 TRBV7-2 TRBD1 CASSATGGNTEAFF TGTGCCAGCAGCGCGACAGGGGGGAACACTGAAGCTTTCTTT
. TRBJ2-2 TRBV10-2 TRBD1 CASSAGQGTNTGELFF TGCGCCAGCAGTGCCGGACAGGGCACGAACACCGGGGAGCTGTTTTTT
. TRBJ2-1 TRBV7-9 . CASLTSPGNEQFF TGTGCCAGCCTCACTAGCCCTGGCAATGAGCAGTTCTTC
. TRBJ2-7 TRBV15 TRBD1 CATSRDRATGAEQYF TGTGCCACCAGCAGAGATAGGGCGACAGGGGCCGAGCAGTACTTC
. TRBJ2-1 TRBV28 . CASYRDTGSYNEQFF TGTGCCAGCTACCGGGACACGGGCTCCTACAATGAGCAGTTCTTC
. TRBJ1-2 TRBV18 TRBD1 CASSPTGAAHYGYTF TGTGCCAGCTCACCAACAGGGGCTGCCCACTATGGCTACACCTTC
. TRBJ2-2 TRBV2 TRBD1 CASDRDRGLGQTGELFF TGTGCCAGCGATAGGGACAGGGGACTAGGTCAGACCGGGGAGCTGTTTTTT
. TRBJ1-6 TRBV10-3 . CAISETGFALHF TGTGCCATCAGTGAGACAGGGTTCGCCCTCCACTTT
. TRBJ2-7 TRBV27 TRBD2 CASSFRGGEQYF TGTGCCAGCAGTTTTCGGGGGGGCGAGCAGTACTTC
. TRBJ2-3 TRBV6-1 . CASMWETQYF TGTGCCAGCATGTGGGAGACGCAGTATTTT
. TRBJ1-2 TRBV15 TRBD1 CATSRAGQGDSGYTF TGTGCCACCAGCAGAGCTGGACAGGGCGACAGTGGCTACACCTTC
. TRBJ1-5 TRBV7-2 TRBD1 CASSLVGAGGDQPQHF TGTGCCAGCAGCTTAGTCGGGGCAGGGGGTGATCAGCCCCAGCATTTT
. TRBJ1-2 TRBV25-1 TRBD1 CASSATGGTYGYTF TGTGCCAGCAGTGCCACAGGGGGTACTTATGGCTACACCTTC
. TRBJ2-7 TRBV7-2 TRBD1 CASSPRDRRYEQYF TGTGCCAGCAGCCCCCGGGACAGACGCTACGAGCAGTACTTC
. TRBJ2-3 TRBV7-2 TRBD2 CASSILAGGSTDTQYF TGTGCCAGCAGCATACTAGCGGGGGGTAGCACAGATACGCAGTATTTT
. TRBJ1-2 TRBV7-9 TRBD1 CASSSPTGMDYGYTF TGTGCCAGCAGCTCCCCGACAGGGATGGACTATGGCTACACCTTC
. TRBJ1-2 TRBV6-5 . CASTREQGRHGYTF TGTGCCAGCACCAGAGAACAGGGACGGCATGGCTACACCTTC
. TRBJ2-3 TRBV4-3 . CASSQEGGDTQYF TGCGCCAGCAGCCAAGAAGGGGGAGATACGCAGTATTTT
. TRBJ2-7 TRBV6-1 TRBD2 CASSAEAGGQGEQYF TGTGCCAGCAGTGCTGAAGCGGGGGGGCAGGGGGAGCAGTACTTC
. TRBJ2-2 TRBV5-4 . CASTLRNTGELFF TGTGCCAGCACCCTCAGGAACACCGGGGAGCTGTTTTTT
. TRBJ2-7 TRBV10-3 . CAISESQVPYEQYF TGTGCCATCAGTGAGTCCCAGGTACCCTACGAGCAGTACTTC
few TRBJ2-1 TRBV6-5 TRBD2 CASSRTSGGNEQFF TGTGCCAGCAGCCGTACTAGCGGGGGTAATGAGCAGTTCTTC
once TRBJ1-1 TRBV30 . CAWAAGPEAFF TGTGCCTGGGCCGCGGGACCTGAAGCTTTCTTT
. TRBJ2-5 TRBV25-1 . CASSESGVQETQYF TGTGCCAGCAGTGAATCCGGGGTCCAAGAGACCCAGTACTTC
. TRBJ2-6 TRBV5-1 . CASSLVLGSGANGLTF TGCGCCAGCAGCTTGGTCTTAGGGTCTGGGGCCAACGGCCTGACTTTC
. TRBJ2-4 TRBV6-1 TRBD1 CASSVGDSQYF TGTGCCAGCAGTGTCGGGGACAGTCAGTACTTC
. TRBJ1-2 TRBV6-5 TRBD1 CASRESGTALGGYTF TGTGCCAGCAGGGAATCCGGGACAGCTTTGGGAGGCTACACCTTC
few TRBJ2-2 TRBV9 . CASSSHGELFF TGTGCCAGCAGCTCCCACGGGGAGCTGTTTTTT
. TRBJ2-3 TRBV10-1 . CASSESGGTDTQYF TGCGCCAGCAGTGAGTCAGGGGGCACAGATACGCAGTATTTT
. TRBJ1-4 TRBV11-2 . CASSLGAGLEKLFF TGTGCCAGCAGCTTAGGGGCAGGGTTGGAAAAACTGTTTTTT
. TRBJ2-7 TRBV27 . CASSLEGGYEQYF TGTGCCAGCAGTTTGGAGGGTGGTTACGAGCAGTACTTC
. TRBJ2-7 TRBV4-1 . CASSHGTYDYEQYF TGCGCCAGCAGCCACGGGACTTACGACTACGAGCAGTACTTC
. TRBJ1-1 TRBV7-3 . CASSLTQGDTEAFF TGTGCCAGCAGCTTAACCCAAGGAGACACTGAAGCTTTCTTT
. TRBJ2-3 TRBV7-9 . CASSLMSEHTDTQYF TGTGCCAGCAGCTTAATGTCTGAGCACACAGATACGCAGTATTTT
. TRBJ2-4 TRBV7-2 . CASNPSLGTENSQYF TGTGCCAGCAACCCCTCCCTGGGTACGGAAAACAGTCAGTACTTC
few TRBJ2-2 TRBV18 . CASSPGPNTGELFF TGTGCCAGCTCACCAGGGCCTAACACCGGGGAGCTGTTTTTT
. TRBJ1-5 TRBV4-3 . CASSPQGGIGQPQHF TGCGCCAGCAGCCCGCAGGGAGGGATAGGTCAGCCCCAGCATTTT
. TRBJ2-1 TRBV28 TRBD2 CASSFQPVAGVSYNEQFF TGTGCCAGCAGTTTCCAGCCTGTAGCGGGGGTCTCCTACAATGAGCAGTTCTTC
. TRBJ1-1 TRBV30 . CAWSRGGLNTEAFF TGTGCCTGGAGTCGGGGGGGCCTGAACACTGAAGCTTTCTTT
few TRBJ1-4 TRBV6-1 . CASSEVSGTRELFF TGTGCCAGCAGTGAAGTTTCCGGGACAAGAGAACTGTTTTTT
. TRBJ2-2 TRBV19 TRBD2 CASSPSGGAAGELFF TGTGCCAGTAGTCCTAGCGGGGGGGCGGCTGGGGAGCTGTTTTTT
. TRBJ2-5 TRBV25-1 TRBD1 CASSGTGEETQYF TGTGCCAGCAGCGGGACAGGGGAAGAGACCCAGTACTTC
. TRBJ1-6 TRBV4-1 TRBD1 CASSRGQGNSPLHF TGCGCCAGCAGCAGAGGACAGGGCAATTCACCCCTCCACTTT
. TRBJ1-4 TRBV28 . CASRNPHKDSVSHGEKLFF TGTGCCAGCCGAAACCCCCATAAGGACAGTGTTAGTCACGGGGAAAAACTGTTTTTT